Reported below is one TCR beta chain. In the study's own analysis: Counts of nucleated cells, estimated from reference gene primer amplification, were obtained. The table came from immunoSEQ multiplex PCR; TCRdb's copy has only in-frame clones and leaves some out. That table supplies the V and J calls and clone size; D and trimming were determined from the DNA. The sample lists over 200,000 clones, 70% to 90% occurring once. The sample originates from a study of blood T cell repertoires in COVID-19. As for the study in general: T cells, B-cell-depleted T cells, or PBMCs supplied cDNA or gDNA.

Per germline, CDR1 SNHLY and CDR2 FYNNEI. The trim removed 2 bases at V and 5 bases at J, leaving 20 bases unmatched. The CDR3 spans 20 residues. This receptor was identified in a woman aged 18-29 years who had recovered from COVID-19. The sample comprised peripheral blood. V usage is TRBV2 and J usage is TRBJ2-7; TRBD2 aligns across 11 bases. The chain's CDR3 is CASSEKLATSGRGAVHEQYF. Here the CDR3 DNA reads TGTGCCAGCAGTGAAAAGTTGGCAACTAGCGGGAGAGGGGCGGTCCACGAGCAGTACTTC.